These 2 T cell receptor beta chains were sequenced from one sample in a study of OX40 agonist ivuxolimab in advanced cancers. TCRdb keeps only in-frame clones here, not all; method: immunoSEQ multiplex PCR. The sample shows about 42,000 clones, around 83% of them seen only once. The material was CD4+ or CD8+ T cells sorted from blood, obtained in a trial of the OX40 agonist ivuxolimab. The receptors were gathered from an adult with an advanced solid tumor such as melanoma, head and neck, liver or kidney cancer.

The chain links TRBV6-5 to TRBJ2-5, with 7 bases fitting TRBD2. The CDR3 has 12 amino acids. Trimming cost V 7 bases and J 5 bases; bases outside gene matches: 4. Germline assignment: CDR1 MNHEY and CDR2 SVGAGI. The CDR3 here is CASNRGGETQYF. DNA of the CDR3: TGTGCCAGCAATCGGGGAGGGGAGACCCAGTACTTC.

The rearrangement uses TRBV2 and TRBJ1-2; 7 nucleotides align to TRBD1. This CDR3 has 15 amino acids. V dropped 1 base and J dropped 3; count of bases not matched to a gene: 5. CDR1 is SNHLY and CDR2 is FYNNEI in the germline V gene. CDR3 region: CASSEVSGGYYGYTF. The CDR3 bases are TGTGCCAGCAGTGAAGTATCAGGGGGGTACTATGGCTACACCTTC. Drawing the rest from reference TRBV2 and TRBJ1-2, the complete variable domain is EPEVTQTPSHQVTQMGQEVILRCVPISNHLYFYWYRQILGQKVEFLVSFYNNEISEKSEIFDDQFSVERPDGSNFTLKIRSTKLEDSAMYFCASSEVSGGYYGYTFGSGTRLTVV.